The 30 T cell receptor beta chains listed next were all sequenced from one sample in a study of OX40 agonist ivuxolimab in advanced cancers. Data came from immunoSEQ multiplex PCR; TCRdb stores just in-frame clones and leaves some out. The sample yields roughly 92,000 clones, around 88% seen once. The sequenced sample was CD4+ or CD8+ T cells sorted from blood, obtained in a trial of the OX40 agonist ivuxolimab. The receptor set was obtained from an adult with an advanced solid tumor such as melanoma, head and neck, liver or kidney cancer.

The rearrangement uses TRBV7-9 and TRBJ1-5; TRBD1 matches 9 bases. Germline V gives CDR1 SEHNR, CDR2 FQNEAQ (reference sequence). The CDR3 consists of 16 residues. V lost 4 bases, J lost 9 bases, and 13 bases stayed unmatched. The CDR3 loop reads CASSSHPRQGDGPQHF. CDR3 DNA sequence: TGTGCCAGCAGCTCACACCCGCGACAGGGGGACGGGCCCCAGCATTTT.

The CDR3 region has the DNA TGCGCCAGCAGCTCCAGGGATTCAAACACTGAAGCTTTCTTT. Protein: CASSSRDSNTEAFF. The chain carries TRBV5-1 and TRBJ1-1, with TRBD1 as a possible D gene (5 bases). The V gene lost 3 bases and the J gene lost 2 bases, with 11 bases spanning the gap. Germline V gives CDR1 SGHRS, CDR2 YFSETQ. The CDR3 length is 14 residues.

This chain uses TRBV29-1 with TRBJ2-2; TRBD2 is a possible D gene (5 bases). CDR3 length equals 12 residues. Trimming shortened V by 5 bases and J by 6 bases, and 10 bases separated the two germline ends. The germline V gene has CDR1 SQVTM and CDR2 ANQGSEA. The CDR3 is CSVRRVPGELFF. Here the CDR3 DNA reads TGCAGCGTTAGGCGGGTCCCCGGGGAGCTGTTTTTT.

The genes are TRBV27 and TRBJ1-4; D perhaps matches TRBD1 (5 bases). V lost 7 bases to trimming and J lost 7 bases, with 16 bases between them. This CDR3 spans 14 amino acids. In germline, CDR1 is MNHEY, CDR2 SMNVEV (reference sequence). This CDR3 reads CASTPWQGSEKLFF. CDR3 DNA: TGTGCCAGCACCCCGTGGCAGGGAAGTGAAAAACTGTTTTTT.

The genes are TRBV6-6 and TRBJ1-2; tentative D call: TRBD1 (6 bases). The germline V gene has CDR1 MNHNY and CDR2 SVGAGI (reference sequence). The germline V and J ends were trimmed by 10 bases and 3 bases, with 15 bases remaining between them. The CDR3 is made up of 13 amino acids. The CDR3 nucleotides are TGTGCCATTCTCAGGGGCGACGACTATGGCTACACCTTC. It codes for CAILRGDDYGYTF.

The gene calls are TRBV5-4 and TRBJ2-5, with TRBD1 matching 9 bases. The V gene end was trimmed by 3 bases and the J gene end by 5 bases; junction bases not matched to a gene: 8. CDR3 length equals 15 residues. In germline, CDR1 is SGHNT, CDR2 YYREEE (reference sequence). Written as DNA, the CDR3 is TGTGCCAGCAGCTCCGAAGGGACAGGGTGGGAGACCCAGTACTTC. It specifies CASSSEGTGWETQYF.

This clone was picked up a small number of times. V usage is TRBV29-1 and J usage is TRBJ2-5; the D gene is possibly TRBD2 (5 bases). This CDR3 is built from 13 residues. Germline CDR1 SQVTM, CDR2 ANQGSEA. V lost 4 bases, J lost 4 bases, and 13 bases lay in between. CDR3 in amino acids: CSVVASSGETQYF. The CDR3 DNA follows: TGCAGCGTTGTAGCTAGCTCGGGAGAGACCCAGTACTTC.

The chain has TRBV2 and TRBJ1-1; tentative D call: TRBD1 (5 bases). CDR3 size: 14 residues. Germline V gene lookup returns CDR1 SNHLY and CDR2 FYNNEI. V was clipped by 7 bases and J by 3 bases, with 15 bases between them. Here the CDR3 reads CASNWGRRDTEAFF. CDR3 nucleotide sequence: TGTGCCAGCAACTGGGGACGGCGGGACACTGAAGCTTTCTTT. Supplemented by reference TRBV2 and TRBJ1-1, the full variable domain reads EPEVTQTPSHQVTQMGQEVILRCVPISNHLYFYWYRQILGQKVEFLVSFYNNEISEKSEIFDDQFSVERPDGSNFTLKIRSTKLEDSAMYFCASNWGRRDTEAFFGQGTRLTVV.

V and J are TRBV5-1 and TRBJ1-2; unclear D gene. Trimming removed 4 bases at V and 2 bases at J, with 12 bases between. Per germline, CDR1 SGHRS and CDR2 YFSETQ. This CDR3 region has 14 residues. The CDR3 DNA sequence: TGCGCCAGCAGCCCGCGGGGAGGGAACTATGGCTACACCTTC. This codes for CASSPRGGNYGYTF.

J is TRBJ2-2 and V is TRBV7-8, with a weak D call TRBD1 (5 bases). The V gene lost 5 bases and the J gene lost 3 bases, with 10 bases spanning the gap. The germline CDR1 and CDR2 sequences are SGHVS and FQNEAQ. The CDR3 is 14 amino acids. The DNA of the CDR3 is TGTGCCAGCAGCCTCGACAGAGACACCGGGGAGCTGTTTTTT. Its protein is CASSLDRDTGELFF.

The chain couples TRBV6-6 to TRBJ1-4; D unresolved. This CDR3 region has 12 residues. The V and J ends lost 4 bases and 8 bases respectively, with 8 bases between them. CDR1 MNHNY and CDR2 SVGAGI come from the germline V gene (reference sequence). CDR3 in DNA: TGTGCCAGCAGTTTATCACAGGAAAAACTGTTTTTT. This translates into CASSLSQEKLFF.

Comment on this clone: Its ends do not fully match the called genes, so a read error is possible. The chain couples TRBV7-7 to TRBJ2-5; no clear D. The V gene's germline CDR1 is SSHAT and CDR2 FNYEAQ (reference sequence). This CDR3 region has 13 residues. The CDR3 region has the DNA TGTGCTAGCAGCTCCAATCCGGAAGGGACCCAGTACTTC. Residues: CASSSNPEGTQYF.

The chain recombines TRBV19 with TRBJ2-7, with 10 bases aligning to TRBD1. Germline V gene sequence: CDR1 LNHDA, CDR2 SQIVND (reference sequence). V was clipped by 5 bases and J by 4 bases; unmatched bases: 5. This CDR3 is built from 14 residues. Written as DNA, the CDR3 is TGTGCCAGTAGTTTCGACAGGGGGCCATACGAGCAGTACTTC. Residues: CASSFDRGPYEQYF.

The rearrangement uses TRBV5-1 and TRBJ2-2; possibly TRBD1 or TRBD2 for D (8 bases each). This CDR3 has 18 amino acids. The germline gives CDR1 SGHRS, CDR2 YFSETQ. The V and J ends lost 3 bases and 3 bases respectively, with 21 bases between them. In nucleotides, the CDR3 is TGCGCCAGCAGCTCCGGGGGGGACAGGTTGTCGCACACCGGGGAGCTGTTTTTT. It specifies CASSSGGDRLSHTGELFF.

This CDR3 reads CASGRREQFF. CDR3 sequence (DNA): TGTGCCAGCGGCCGGCGTGAGCAGTTCTTC. The rearrangement joins TRBV28 to TRBJ2-1; D is undetermined. V lost 8 bases and J lost 9, with 8 bases in between. CDR3 length: 10 amino acids. Germline loops: CDR1 MDHEN, CDR2 SYDVKM.

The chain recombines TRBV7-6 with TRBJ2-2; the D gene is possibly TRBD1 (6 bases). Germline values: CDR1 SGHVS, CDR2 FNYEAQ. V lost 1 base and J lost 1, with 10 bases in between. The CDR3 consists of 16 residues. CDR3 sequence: CASSLVGQMNTGELFF. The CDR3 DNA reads TGTGCCAGCAGCTTAGTTGGACAGATGAACACCGGGGAGCTGTTTTTT.

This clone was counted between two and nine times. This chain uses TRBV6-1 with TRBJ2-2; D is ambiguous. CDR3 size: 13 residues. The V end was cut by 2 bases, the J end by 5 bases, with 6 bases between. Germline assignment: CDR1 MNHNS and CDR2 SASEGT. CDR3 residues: CASSEFRTGELFF. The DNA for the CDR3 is TGTGCCAGCAGTGAATTCAGAACCGGGGAGCTGTTTTTT.

CDR3 loop: CASSLGAGDSGNTIYF. The CDR3 DNA reads TGTGCCAGCAGCTTAGGGGCAGGGGACTCTGGAAACACCATATATTTT. This chain connects TRBV11-2 to TRBJ1-3; a possible D gene is TRBD1 (6 bases). Germline V gene sequence: CDR1 SGHAT, CDR2 FQNNGV. The CDR3 is 16 residues long. V dropped 1 base and J dropped 0 bases, with 10 bases sitting between them.

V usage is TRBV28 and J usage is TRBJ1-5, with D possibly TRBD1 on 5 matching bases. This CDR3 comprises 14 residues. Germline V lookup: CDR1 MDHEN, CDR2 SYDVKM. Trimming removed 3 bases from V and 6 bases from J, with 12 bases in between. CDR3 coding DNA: TGTGCCAGCAGTTTGGGGGGAGAGAGTCAGCCCCAGCATTTT. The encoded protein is CASSLGGESQPQHF.

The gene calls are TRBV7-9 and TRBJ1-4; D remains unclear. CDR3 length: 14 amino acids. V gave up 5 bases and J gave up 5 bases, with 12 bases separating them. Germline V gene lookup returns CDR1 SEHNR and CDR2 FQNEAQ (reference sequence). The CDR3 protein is CASSIGRSNEKLFF. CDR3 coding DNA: TGTGCCAGCAGCATCGGACGTTCGAATGAAAAACTGTTTTTT.

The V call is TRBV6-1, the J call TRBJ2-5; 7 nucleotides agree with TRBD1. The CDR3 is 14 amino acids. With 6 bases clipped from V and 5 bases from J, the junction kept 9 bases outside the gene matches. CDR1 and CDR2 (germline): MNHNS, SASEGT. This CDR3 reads CASRARQGQETQYF. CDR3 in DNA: TGTGCCAGCAGGGCCAGACAGGGACAGGAGACCCAGTACTTC.

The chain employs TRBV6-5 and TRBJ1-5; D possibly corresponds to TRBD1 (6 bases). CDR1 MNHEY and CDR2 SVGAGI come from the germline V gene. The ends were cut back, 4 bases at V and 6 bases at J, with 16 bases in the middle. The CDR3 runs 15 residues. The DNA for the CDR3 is TGTGCCAGCAGTTCCAATAACAGGGAACGTCAGCCCCAGCATTTT. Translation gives CASSSNNRERQPQHF.

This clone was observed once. CDR3 sequence (DNA): TGCGCCAGCAGGGCCACCGGGGAGCTGTTTTTT. Its protein is CASRATGELFF. The chain recombines TRBV5-1 with TRBJ2-2, with unresolved D. The CDR3 runs to 11 residues. Germline CDR1 reads SGHRS; CDR2 reads YFSETQ. Trimming stripped 5 bases from V and 4 bases from J, with 3 bases between.

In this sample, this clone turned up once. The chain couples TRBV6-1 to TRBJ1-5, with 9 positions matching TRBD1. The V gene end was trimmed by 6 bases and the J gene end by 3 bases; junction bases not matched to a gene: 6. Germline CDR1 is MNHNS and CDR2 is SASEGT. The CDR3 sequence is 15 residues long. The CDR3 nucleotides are TGTGCCAGCAGACAGGGGGCCTACTCCAATCAGCCCCAGCATTTT. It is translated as CASRQGAYSNQPQHF.

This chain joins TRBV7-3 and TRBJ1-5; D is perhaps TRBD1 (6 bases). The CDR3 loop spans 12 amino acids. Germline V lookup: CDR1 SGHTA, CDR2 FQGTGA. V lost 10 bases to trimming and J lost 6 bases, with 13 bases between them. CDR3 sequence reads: CATLQGTQPQHF. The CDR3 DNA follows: TGTGCCACATTACAGGGAACTCAGCCCCAGCATTTT.

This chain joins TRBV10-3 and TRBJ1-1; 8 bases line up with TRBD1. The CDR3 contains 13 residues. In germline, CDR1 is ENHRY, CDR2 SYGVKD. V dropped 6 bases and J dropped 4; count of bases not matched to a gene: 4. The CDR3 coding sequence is TGTGCCATCAGCCCCGACAGGGGCACTGAAGCTTTCTTT. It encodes CAISPDRGTEAFF.

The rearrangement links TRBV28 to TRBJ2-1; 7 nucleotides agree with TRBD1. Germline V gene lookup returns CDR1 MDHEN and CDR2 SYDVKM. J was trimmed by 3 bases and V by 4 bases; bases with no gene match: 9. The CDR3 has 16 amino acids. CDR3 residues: CASSSRQGGGYNEQFF. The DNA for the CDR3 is TGTGCCAGCAGTTCGCGACAGGGTGGTGGCTACAATGAGCAGTTCTTC. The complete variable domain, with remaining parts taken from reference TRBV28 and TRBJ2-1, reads DVKVTQSSRYLVKRTGEKVFLECVQDMDHENMFWYRQDPGLGLRLIYFSYDVKMKEKGDIPEGYSVSREKKERFSLILESASTNQTSMYLCASSSRQGGGYNEQFFGPGTRLTVL.

The CDR3 DNA sequence: TGCAGCGTTGTGAGAACAGGGGCGGACACTGAAGCTTTCTTT. Amino acid sequence: CSVVRTGADTEAFF. V and J are TRBV29-1 and TRBJ1-1; the match to TRBD1 covers 7 bases. The CDR3 consists of 14 residues. V lost 4 bases to trimming and J lost 3 bases; unmatched junction nucleotides: 8. Germline CDR1 and CDR2: SQVTM and ANQGSEA. The full variable domain, its missing parts supplied by reference TRBV29-1 and TRBJ1-1, is SAVISQKPSRDICQRGTSLTIQCQVDSQVTMMFWYRQQPGQSLTLIATANQGSEATYESGFVIDKFPISRPNLTFSTLTVSNMSPEDSSIYLCSVVRTGADTEAFFGQGTRLTVV.

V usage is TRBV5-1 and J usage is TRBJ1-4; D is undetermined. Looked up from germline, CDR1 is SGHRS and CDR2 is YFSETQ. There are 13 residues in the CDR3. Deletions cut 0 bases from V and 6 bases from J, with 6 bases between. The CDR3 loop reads CASSLAVDEKLFF. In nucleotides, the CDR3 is TGCGCCAGCAGCTTGGCCGTGGATGAAAAACTGTTTTTT. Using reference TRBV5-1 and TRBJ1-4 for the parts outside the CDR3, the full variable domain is KAGVTQTPRYLIKTRGQQVTLSCSPISGHRSVSWYQQTPGQGLQFLFEYFSETQRNKGNFPGRFSGRQFSNSRSEMNVSTLELGDSALYLCASSLAVDEKLFFGSGTQLSVL.

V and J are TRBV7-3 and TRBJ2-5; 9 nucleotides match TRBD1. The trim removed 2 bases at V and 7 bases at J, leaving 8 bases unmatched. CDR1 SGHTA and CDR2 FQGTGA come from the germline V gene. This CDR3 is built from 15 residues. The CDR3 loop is CASSLGPDRGGTQYF. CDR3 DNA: TGTGCCAGCAGCTTAGGTCCGGACAGGGGAGGGACCCAGTACTTC. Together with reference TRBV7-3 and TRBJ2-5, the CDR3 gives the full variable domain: GAGVSQTPSNKVTEKGKYVELRCDPISGHTALYWYRQSLGQGPEFLIYFQGTGAADDSGLPNDRFFAVRPEGSVSTLKIQRTERGDSAVYLCASSLGPDRGGTQYFGPGTRLLVL.